The 9 T cell receptor beta chains below were found in one sample sequenced in a study of T cell responses to AZD1222 COVID-19 vaccine. Data came from immunoSEQ multiplex PCR; TCRdb stores just in-frame clones and leaves some out. This table holds 90,000 to 150,000 clones, 75% to 90% found once. The sequences come from peripheral blood, collected on day 0 of AZD1222 vaccination. Source of these receptors: an adult in good health.

This clone was recorded only once. The V and J genes are TRBV5-4 and TRBJ2-3; maybe TRBD1 (5 bases). Germline values: CDR1 SGHNT, CDR2 YYREEE (reference sequence). The CDR3 totals 14 residues. The V gene lost 3 bases and the J gene lost 2 bases, with 10 bases spanning the gap. The CDR3 region has the DNA TGTGCCAGCAGCTCCACAGGAACCACAGATACGCAGTATTTT. It is translated as CASSSTGTTDTQYF.

The rearrangement links TRBV7-2 to TRBJ2-7, with a possible D match to TRBD2 (6 bases). This CDR3 is built from 16 residues. The germline V and J ends were trimmed by 2 bases and 1 base, with 15 bases remaining between them. Looked up from germline, CDR1 is SGHTA and CDR2 is FQGNSA. CDR3 nucleotide sequence: TGTGCCAGCAGCTTAACAGCAAGGAGGGATTCCTACGAGCAGTACTTC. Protein product: CASSLTARRDSYEQYF.

The chain links TRBV7-9 to TRBJ2-2; D is undetermined. V lost 3 bases and J 4 bases, leaving 6 bases between the germline ends. Per the germline V gene, CDR1 is SEHNR and CDR2 is FQNEAQ (reference sequence). The CDR3 totals 13 residues. As DNA, the CDR3 is TGTGCCAGCAGCTTGGCTGGCACCGGGGAGCTGTTTTTT. Translating gives CASSLAGTGELFF.

This chain connects TRBV5-1 to TRBJ2-7; TRBD1 matches at 10 bases. V trimming: 0 bases; J trimming: 2 bases; junction bases outside the gene matches: 5. Germline V gene data show CDR1 as SGHRS and CDR2 as YFSETQ. The CDR3 has 16 residues. The CDR3 protein is CASSLGGTGVTYEQYF. CDR3 DNA: TGCGCCAGCAGCTTGGGAGGGACAGGGGTGACCTACGAGCAGTACTTC.

The chain joins TRBV5-1 to TRBJ1-6, with a possible D match to TRBD1 (5 bases). The CDR3 extends over 14 amino acids. The germline V gene encodes CDR1 SGHRS and CDR2 YFSETQ. V lost 0 bases and J 7 bases, leaving 8 bases between the germline ends. CDR3 bases: TGCGCCAGCAGCTTGGGGGACTGGAATTCACCCCTCCACTTT. Protein: CASSLGDWNSPLHF.

The chain employs TRBV7-9 and TRBJ2-1, with 11 bases fitting TRBD2. This CDR3 is built from 14 residues. The trim removed 5 bases at V and 9 bases at J, leaving 6 bases unmatched. Germline-derived CDR1 and CDR2 are SEHNR and FQNEAQ (reference sequence). CDR3 sequence (DNA): TGTGCCAGCAGCCCACTAGCGGGAGTAGGTGAGCAGTTCTTC. Its translation: CASSPLAGVGEQFF.

The rearrangement links TRBV2 to TRBJ1-2; D is uncertain. The CDR3 totals 13 residues. The germline gives CDR1 SNHLY, CDR2 FYNNEI. Trimming stripped 2 bases from V and 3 bases from J, with 7 bases between. The CDR3 sequence: CASSETADYGYTF. The CDR3 nucleotides are TGTGCCAGCAGTGAAACAGCGGACTATGGCTACACCTTC.

V is TRBV5-5 and J is TRBJ2-7; 14 bases are a match to TRBD2. With V trimmed by 0 bases and J by 0 bases, 2 bases remained unmatched. The CDR3 totals 17 residues. Per germline, CDR1 SGHKS and CDR2 YYEKEE (reference sequence). CDR3 amino acids: CASSLGLAGGGSYEQYF. Written as DNA, the CDR3 is TGTGCCAGCAGCTTGGGACTAGCGGGAGGGGGCTCCTACGAGCAGTACTTC.

This clone appeared a few times. Other nucleotide sequences in the sample specify the same CDR3. This chain connects TRBV28 to TRBJ2-7, with 10 bases aligning to TRBD2. Looked up from germline, CDR1 is MDHEN and CDR2 is SYDVKM. Trimming removed 5 bases from V and 2 bases from J; junction bases left unmatched: 3. This CDR3 contains 14 residues. The CDR3 DNA sequence: TGTGCCAGCAGTCAGAGCGGGAGGGCCTACGAGCAGTACTTC. As protein: CASSQSGRAYEQYF.